The clone carrying this T cell receptor beta chain appeared a few times. Its specificity is not known. Coverage ceases 3 residues before the CDR3 finishes, and the germline J gene fills in the end. This record belongs to a study of T cell clonality in common variable immunodeficiency. General study points: In common variable immunodeficiency, TCR beta chains reportedly carried fewer deletions and N-nucleotide insertions.

CVID subjects were some 15 female and around 28 male, aged 9 to 64. The germline gives CDR1 LNHDA, CDR2 SQIVND (reference sequence). With 7 bases clipped from V and 3 bases from J, the junction kept 4 bases outside the gene matches. CDR3 length: 15 amino acids. Clones were read by immunoSEQ multiplex PCR, and TCRdb kept only the in-frame ones, dropping some. This set yields fewer than 30,000 clones and no singletons; the top ten hold 3.5% to 4.5%. This receptor was identified in a human donor with common variable immunodeficiency. V is TRBV19 and J is TRBJ2-1; 12 bases are shared with TRBD2. The sample consisted of peripheral blood mononuclear cells. The CDR3 sequence: CASTVGLAGYNEQFF. CDR3 DNA, as far as it was read: TGTGCCAGTACCGTGGGACTAGCGGGCTACAATGAG.